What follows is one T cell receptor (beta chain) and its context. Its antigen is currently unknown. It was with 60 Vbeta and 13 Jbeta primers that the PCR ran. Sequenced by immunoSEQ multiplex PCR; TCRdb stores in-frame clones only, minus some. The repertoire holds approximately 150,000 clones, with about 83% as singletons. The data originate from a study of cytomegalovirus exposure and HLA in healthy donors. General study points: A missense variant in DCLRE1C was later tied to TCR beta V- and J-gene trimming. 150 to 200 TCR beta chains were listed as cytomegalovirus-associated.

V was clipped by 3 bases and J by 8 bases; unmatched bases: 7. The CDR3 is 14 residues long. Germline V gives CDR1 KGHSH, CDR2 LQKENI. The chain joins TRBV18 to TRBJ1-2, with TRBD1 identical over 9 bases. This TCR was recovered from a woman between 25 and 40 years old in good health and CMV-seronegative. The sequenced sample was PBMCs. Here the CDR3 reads CASSPGQGSYGYTF. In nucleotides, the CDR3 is TGTGCCAGCTCACCTGGACAGGGGAGTTACGGCTACACCTTC. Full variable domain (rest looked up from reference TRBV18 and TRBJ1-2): NAGVMQNPRHLVRRRGQEARLRCSPMKGHSHVYWYRQLPEEGLKFMVYLQKENIIDESGMPKERFSAEFPKEGPSILRIQQVVRGDSAAYFCASSPGQGSYGYTFGSGTRLTVV.